A single sample gave rise to the 18 T cell receptor beta chains below, sequenced in a study of cytomegalovirus exposure and HLA in healthy donors. The PCR had 60 Vbeta and 13 Jbeta primers. Profiled with immunoSEQ multiplex PCR; TCRdb holds only in-frame clones, not every one. The table gives 150,000 to 200,000 clones; the top ten clones make up 6.5% of it. The source material was PBMCs. The receptor source for this set is a man aged 25-45 years in good health and CMV-seronegative.

The CDR3 DNA reads as TGCGCCAGCAGCCAAGAAAGGGCGCGGGGGGGCCGGAATGAGCAGTTCTTC. Protein product: CASSQERARGGRNEQFF. The chain employs TRBV4-1 and TRBJ2-1, with 9 bases identical to TRBD2. The V segment lost 0 bases and the J segment 7 bases; nucleotides outside the gene matches: 10. In germline, CDR1 is MGHRA, CDR2 YSYEKL. This CDR3 has 17 amino acids.

V usage is TRBV10-1 and J usage is TRBJ2-7; tentatively, D is TRBD1 (7 bases). Trimming removed 4 bases from V and 3 bases from J, with 22 bases in between. This CDR3 spans 17 amino acids. Germline V lookup: CDR1 WNHNN, CDR2 SYGVQD (reference sequence). The CDR3 is CASSGRDREGLNYEQYF. The CDR3 coding sequence is TGCGCCAGCAGTGGGCGGGACAGAGAAGGCCTGAACTACGAGCAGTACTTC.

The genes are TRBV28 and TRBJ2-1, with a possible D match to TRBD2 (5 bases). V dropped 4 bases and J dropped 0 bases, with 13 bases sitting between them. Germline CDR1 reads MDHEN; CDR2 reads SYDVKM. This CDR3 has 16 amino acids. In DNA, the CDR3 is TGTGCCAGCAGTTCCCCAGCGGCTATCTCCTACAATGAGCAGTTCTTC. Protein sequence: CASSSPAAISYNEQFF. Drawing the rest from reference TRBV28 and TRBJ2-1, the complete variable domain is DVKVTQSSRYLVKRTGEKVFLECVQDMDHENMFWYRQDPGLGLRLIYFSYDVKMKEKGDIPEGYSVSREKKERFSLILESASTNQTSMYLCASSSPAAISYNEQFFGPGTRLTVL.

V is TRBV18 and J is TRBJ1-5; D remains ambiguous. Germline lookup yields CDR1 KGHSH and CDR2 LQKENI. The CDR3 contains 15 residues. The V end lost 2 bases, the J end lost 5 bases, and 13 bases lay between the germline ends. CDR3 DNA sequence: TGTGCCAGCTCACCAGATTCCAACCGGGATCAGCCCCAGCATTTT. Amino acid sequence: CASSPDSNRDQPQHF.

The J gene is TRBJ2-7, the V gene TRBV7-3; TRBD2 matches at 13 bases. Trimming took 4 bases from V and 3 from J; bases not matched to a gene: 9. CDR3 length: 17 residues. The V gene's germline CDR1 is SGHTA and CDR2 FQGTGA. The DNA of the CDR3 is TGTGCCAGCAGCTCAGGACTAGCGGGAGCACGGATCTACGAGCAGTACTTC. This sequence encodes CASSSGLAGARIYEQYF.

The chain links TRBV5-4 to TRBJ2-5; D possibly corresponds to TRBD1 (6 bases). Matching the DNA end better, TRBJ2-7 makes the J call doubtful. Germline V gene lookup returns CDR1 SGHNT and CDR2 YYREEE (reference sequence). The length of the CDR3 is 16 residues. The CDR3 is CASSPGAGDRSYEQYF. For the CDR3, the DNA is TGTGCCAGCAGCCCCGGGGCAGGGGATCGGTCCTACGAGCAGTACTTC.

The rearrangement uses TRBV29-1 and TRBJ2-7; a weak D match, TRBD1 (6 bases). Germline V gives CDR1 SQVTM, CDR2 ANQGSEA. The CDR3 has 14 amino acids. V lost 4 bases and J lost 2, with 15 bases in between. CDR3 amino acids: CSVVPGEIPYEQYF. DNA for the CDR3: TGCAGCGTTGTTCCAGGGGAAATCCCCTACGAGCAGTACTTC.

This chain uses TRBV4-2 with TRBJ2-1; 10 bases line up with TRBD2. This CDR3 comprises 19 residues. The germline gives CDR1 LGHNA, CDR2 YNFKEQ. Trimming at V came to 3 bases and at J to 1 base, leaving 12 bases not matched to a gene. Here the CDR3 reads CASSQEALGLAKSYNEQFF. DNA of the CDR3: TGTGCCAGCAGCCAGGAGGCATTGGGACTAGCGAAATCCTACAATGAGCAGTTCTTC.

The genes are TRBV19 and TRBJ2-1; D is unresolved. Germline loops: CDR1 LNHDA, CDR2 SQIVND (reference sequence). The CDR3 runs to 17 residues. V lost 0 bases, J lost 4 bases, and 16 bases lay in between. DNA for the CDR3: TGTGCCAGTAGTATAGACGGCTTAGCATTAGGATACAATGAGCAGTTCTTC. It translates to CASSIDGLALGYNEQFF.

The genes are TRBV5-8 and TRBJ1-5; 9 bases agree with TRBD1. Germline values: CDR1 SGHTS, CDR2 YDEGEE. This CDR3 region has 16 residues. After removal of 4 bases from V and 1 base from J, the junction contained 6 bases not matched to a gene. The CDR3 bases are TGTGCCAGCAGCCTTACAGGGGGCGCGAGCAATCAGCCCCAGCATTTT. Protein product: CASSLTGGASNQPQHF.

The J gene is TRBJ2-3, the V gene TRBV13; no clear D. Germline V gene sequence: CDR1 PRHDT, CDR2 FYEKMQ (reference sequence). CDR3 length equals 12 residues. Between the trimmed V and J ends, which lost 5 bases and 5 bases, there was a span of 8 bases. CDR3 nucleotides: TGTGCCAGCAGCATATATAAAGATACGCAGTATTTT. It specifies CASSIYKDTQYF.

The rearrangement uses TRBV19 and TRBJ1-4, with D unclear. CDR3 size: 14 residues. Per the germline V gene, CDR1 is LNHDA and CDR2 is SQIVND (reference sequence). Trimming removed 5 bases at V and 7 bases at J, with 14 bases between. The CDR3 coding sequence is TGTGCCAGTAGTGGCGGGCAAGCGGGTGAAAAACTGTTTTTT. It is translated as CASSGGQAGEKLFF.

The rearrangement links TRBV5-1 to TRBJ2-1; 11 bases are a match to TRBD2. CDR1 is SGHRS and CDR2 is YFSETQ in the germline V gene. V was clipped by 4 bases and J by 2 bases; unmatched bases: 2. There are 15 residues in the CDR3. CDR3 in DNA: TGCGCCAGCAGCCAACTAGCGGGAGCCTACAATGAGCAGTTCTTC. Amino acid sequence: CASSQLAGAYNEQFF.

This chain joins TRBV29-1 and TRBJ2-1, with D unclear. The V gene lost 1 base and the J gene lost 8 bases, with 15 bases spanning the gap. Germline V gene data show CDR1 as SQVTM and CDR2 as ANQGSEA. There are 14 residues in the CDR3. CDR3 sequence (DNA): TGCAGCGTTGAAGGAGGCGCCCACGGATATGAGCAGTTCTTC. The encoded protein is CSVEGGAHGYEQFF.

The J gene is TRBJ2-2, the V gene TRBV5-1; TRBD1 matches at 9 bases. Germline-derived CDR1 and CDR2 are SGHRS and YFSETQ. V trimming: 3 bases; J trimming: 7 bases; junction bases outside the gene matches: 7. This CDR3 comprises 15 residues. This CDR3 reads CASSSGQGTDGELFF. CDR3 DNA sequence: TGCGCCAGCAGCTCGGGACAGGGAACTGACGGGGAGCTGTTTTTT.

The chain couples TRBV15 to TRBJ1-5; D gene unclear. Per germline, CDR1 LNHNV and CDR2 YYDKDF (reference sequence). The CDR3 is 20 amino acids. V was trimmed by 0 bases and J by 2 bases, leaving 23 bases between them. The CDR3 bases are TGTGCCACCAGCAGAGATTTAGTCGGACGGCGCGGGGTAGGCAATCAGCCCCAGCATTTT. This encodes CATSRDLVGRRGVGNQPQHF. Complete variable domain (other parts from reference TRBV15 and TRBJ1-5): DAMVIQNPRYQVTQFGKPVTLSCSQTLNHNVMYWYQQKSSQAPKLLFHYYDKDFNNEADTPDNFQSRRPNTSFCFLDIRSPGLGDTAMYLCATSRDLVGRRGVGNQPQHFGDGTRLSIL.

V gene TRBV6-5 combines with J gene TRBJ2-1, with D perhaps TRBD2 (6 bases). The CDR3 loop spans 15 amino acids. Trimming shortened V by 6 bases and J by 2 bases, and 14 bases separated the two germline ends. CDR1 and CDR2 from the germline V gene are MNHEY and SVGAGI. CDR3 sequence reads: CASRPGLHPYNEQFF. Written as DNA, the CDR3 is TGTGCCAGCAGGCCGGGACTCCACCCCTACAATGAGCAGTTCTTC.

The rearrangement links TRBV14 to TRBJ2-1, with a weak D call TRBD2 (7 bases). The CDR3 loop spans 15 amino acids. The ends were cut back, 0 bases at V and 2 bases at J, with 8 bases in the middle. Per the germline V gene, CDR1 is SGHDN and CDR2 is FVKESK. Written as DNA, the CDR3 is TGTGCCAGCAGCCAAGAAGGGGGGGCCTACAATGAGCAGTTCTTC. Its translation is CASSQEGGAYNEQFF.